Listed here are 14 T cell receptor beta chains from one sample, sequenced in a study of cytomegalovirus exposure and HLA in healthy donors. Researchers ran the PCR with 60 Vbeta and 13 Jbeta primers. Clones were read by immunoSEQ multiplex PCR, and TCRdb kept only the in-frame ones, dropping some. The sample records roughly 180,000 clones, about four fifths being singletons. Material for sequencing was PBMCs. The receptor set was obtained from a male donor in good health and CMV-seronegative.

The V call is TRBV28, the J call TRBJ2-7, with 9 positions matching TRBD1. CDR1 and CDR2 (germline): MDHEN, SYDVKM. With V trimmed by 4 bases and J by 6 bases, 7 bases remained unmatched. The CDR3 length is 14 residues. For the CDR3, the DNA is TGTGCCAGCAGTTCCGGGGACAGGGAAAGCGAGCAGTACTTC. This sequence encodes CASSSGDRESEQYF.

This chain uses TRBV28 with TRBJ1-2; D unclear. This CDR3 comprises 9 residues. The germline gives CDR1 MDHEN, CDR2 SYDVKM. The CDR3 coding sequence is TGTGGGCTCAACTATGGCTACACCTTC. It yields the protein CGLNYGYTF.

The rearrangement links TRBV6-5 to TRBJ2-3; perhaps TRBD2 as D (6 bases). The CDR3 has 14 residues. The germline gives CDR1 MNHEY, CDR2 SVGAGI. V dropped 6 bases and J dropped 3 bases, with 13 bases sitting between them. The CDR3 DNA follows: TGTGCCAGCAGCCCTAGCGAAAAAACAGATACGCAGTATTTT. Protein product: CASSPSEKTDTQYF.

The CDR3 DNA reads as TGTGCCAGCAGCTTGCCCAAATCTGAACCGGGACAGGGGGACCAGTACTTC. As protein: CASSLPKSEPGQGDQYF. The chain employs TRBV7-9 and TRBJ2-5; 11 bases are shared with TRBD1. V shed 3 bases, J shed 10 bases, and the junction held 16 bases outside the gene matches. The CDR3 spans 17 residues. The germline gives CDR1 SEHNR, CDR2 FQNEAQ (reference sequence). Drawing the rest from reference TRBV7-9 and TRBJ2-5, the complete variable domain is DTGVSQNPRHKITKRGQNVTFRCDPISEHNRLYWYRQTLGQGPEFLTYFQNEAQLEKSRLLSDRFSAERPKGSFSTLEIQRTEQGDSAMYLCASSLPKSEPGQGDQYFGPGTRLLVL.

The chain is built from TRBV10-3 and TRBJ1-1, with TRBD1 matching over 9 bases. With 3 bases clipped from V and 5 bases from J, the junction kept 7 bases outside the gene matches. The CDR3 is made up of 15 amino acids. The germline V gene encodes CDR1 ENHRY and CDR2 SYGVKD. As DNA, the CDR3 is TGTGCCATCAGTGAACCCGGACAGGGGACTACTGAAGCTTTCTTT. Translated: CAISEPGQGTTEAFF.

The rearrangement uses TRBV18 and TRBJ2-2, with TRBD1 identical over 10 bases. Per the germline V gene, CDR1 is KGHSH and CDR2 is LQKENI. V lost 5 bases, J lost 5 bases, and 8 bases stayed unmatched. The CDR3 is made up of 16 amino acids. The CDR3 DNA follows: TGTGCCAGCTCAGAAAGACAGGGGGCAAGAACCGGGGAGCTGTTTTTT. Its translation is CASSERQGARTGELFF.

This clone was seen only a few times. This chain uses TRBV29-1 with TRBJ2-1; 8 positions match TRBD2. V lost 6 bases, J lost 3 bases, and 7 bases stayed unmatched. There are 14 residues in the CDR3. CDR1 and CDR2 (germline): SQVTM, ANQGSEA. The CDR3 sequence: CSVQTSGDYNEQFF. The CDR3 nucleotides read TGCAGCGTCCAAACTAGCGGAGACTACAATGAGCAGTTCTTC.

V gene TRBV6-1 combines with J gene TRBJ2-6, with TRBD2 as a possible D gene (5 bases). Between the trimmed V and J ends, which lost 1 base and 1 base, there was a span of 8 bases. CDR1 and CDR2 (germline): MNHNS, SASEGT. There are 16 residues in the CDR3. The CDR3 protein is CASSEESGSGANVLTF. CDR3 coding DNA: TGTGCCAGCAGTGAAGAGTCGGGGTCTGGGGCCAACGTCCTGACTTTC.

The rearrangement joins TRBV19 to TRBJ1-1, with TRBD1 identical over 12 bases. Germline CDR1 and CDR2: LNHDA and SQIVND (reference sequence). The CDR3 is made up of 15 amino acids. V lost 4 bases, J lost 4 bases, and 4 bases stayed unmatched. The CDR3: CASSRDRGHITEAFF. As DNA, the CDR3 is TGTGCCAGTAGTAGGGACAGGGGGCACATCACTGAAGCTTTCTTT.

The chain couples TRBV14 to TRBJ1-1, with TRBD1 matching 8 bases. Germline V gene data show CDR1 as SGHDN and CDR2 as FVKESK. The CDR3 loop spans 15 amino acids. With V trimmed by 2 bases and J by 5 bases, 7 bases remained unmatched. The CDR3 nucleotides read TGTGCCAGCAGCCAAAGCGTTACAGGGGGGACTGAAGCTTTCTTT. Translated: CASSQSVTGGTEAFF.

The CDR3 loop is CASSSPSGNEQFF. Written as DNA, the CDR3 is TGTGCCAGCAGTTCCCCCTCCGGGAATGAGCAGTTCTTC. The chain combines TRBV6-6 with TRBJ2-1; D is uncertain. Per the germline V gene, CDR1 is MNHNY and CDR2 is SVGAGI (reference sequence). The CDR3 extends over 13 amino acids. Trimming cost V 4 bases and J 7 bases, with 11 bases left between them.

V usage is TRBV10-3 and J usage is TRBJ1-2; D remains ambiguous. The CDR3 consists of 11 residues. CDR1 and CDR2 (germline): ENHRY, SYGVKD. The V end lost 3 bases, the J end lost 5 bases, and 4 bases lay between the germline ends. The CDR3 region is CAISDQYGYTF. The CDR3, as DNA: TGTGCCATCAGTGACCAATATGGCTACACCTTC.

This chain connects TRBV7-3 to TRBJ1-6, with TRBD1 identical over 9 bases. With V trimmed by 4 bases and J by 10 bases, 8 bases remained unmatched. CDR1 is SGHTA, CDR2 FQGTGA, per germline. CDR3 length: 15 amino acids. The CDR3 DNA sequence: TGTGCCAGCAGCTCACAGGACAGGGGAGAATCACCCCTCCACTTT. Protein sequence: CASSSQDRGESPLHF. Variable domain in full (rest from reference TRBV7-3 and TRBJ1-6): GAGVSQTPSNKVTEKGKYVELRCDPISGHTALYWYRQSLGQGPEFLIYFQGTGAADDSGLPNDRFFAVRPEGSVSTLKIQRTERGDSAVYLCASSSQDRGESPLHFGNGTRLTVT.

The chain uses TRBV6-5 and TRBJ1-5; maybe TRBD1 (5 bases). Per the germline V gene, CDR1 is MNHEY and CDR2 is SVGAGI. The CDR3 is 15 residues long. Trimming removed 2 bases at V and 7 bases at J, with 15 bases between. CDR3 sequence: CASSYVTGAGQPQHF. The DNA for the CDR3 is TGTGCCAGCAGTTACGTTACAGGAGCGGGGCAGCCCCAGCATTTT.